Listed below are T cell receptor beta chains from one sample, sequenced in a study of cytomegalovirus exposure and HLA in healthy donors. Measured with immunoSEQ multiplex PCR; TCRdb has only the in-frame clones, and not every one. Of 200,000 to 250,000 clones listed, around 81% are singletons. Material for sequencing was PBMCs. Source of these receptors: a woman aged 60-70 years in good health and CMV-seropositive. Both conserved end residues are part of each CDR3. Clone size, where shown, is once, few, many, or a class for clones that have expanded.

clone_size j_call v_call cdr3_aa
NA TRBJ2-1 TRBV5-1 CASSIRGEQFF
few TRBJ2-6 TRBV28 CASSPNRDWVGGANVLTF
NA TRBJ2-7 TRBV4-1 CASSQDPSSGRREQYF
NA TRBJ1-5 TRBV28 CASSLLQAPTSYQPQHF
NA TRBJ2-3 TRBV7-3 CASSRLMSTDTQYF
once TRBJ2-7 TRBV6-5 CASNPYEQYF
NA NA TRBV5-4 CASSLWADEQYF
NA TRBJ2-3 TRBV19 CASSMRQVGVSTDTQYF
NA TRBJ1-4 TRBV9 CASSVFPHDEKRFF
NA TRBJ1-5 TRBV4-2 CASSQDRFPNQPQHF
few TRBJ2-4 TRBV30 CAAGVKNIQYF
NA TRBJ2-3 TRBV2 CASRTLSGTDTQYF
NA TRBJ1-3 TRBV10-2 CASSGDIHSGNTIYF
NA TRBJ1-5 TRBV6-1 CASSRDRAGQPQHF
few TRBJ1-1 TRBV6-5 CASTDRGLNTEAFF
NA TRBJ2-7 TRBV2 CASKIDRFLYEQYF
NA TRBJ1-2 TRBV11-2 CASSLVSLTGAGGYTF
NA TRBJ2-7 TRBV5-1 CASKSGSSYEQYF
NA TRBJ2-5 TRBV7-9 CASSLGAGGRGETQYF
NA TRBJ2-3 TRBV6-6 CASRPQGTDTQYF
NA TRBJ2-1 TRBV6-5 CASSPRSYNEQFF
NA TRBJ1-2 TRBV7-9 CASSLPSGATNYGYTF
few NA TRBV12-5 CASGRRDSSYEQYF